The 20 T cell receptor beta chains listed next were all sequenced from one sample in a study of blood T cells in healthy people across ages. Alongside a J-beta primer mix, a sample-barcoded 5' primer served in a second PCR lasting 7 to 11 cycles. TCRdb reprocessed the 5' RACE reads with MiXCR, giving one entry per CDR3 protein. The table includes some 1,500,000 distinct CDR3 sequences, less than 45% detected once. Sequencing was carried out using blood. These receptors were collected from a woman younger than 35 in good health.

This clonotype was recorded a few times. The chain recombines TRBV10-3 with TRBJ2-7, with D perhaps assigned TRBD1 or TRBD2 (5 bases each). V gave up 4 bases and J gave up 0 bases, with 16 bases separating them. The CDR3 sequence is 16 residues long. Germline CDR1 reads ENHRY; CDR2 reads SYGVKD. The CDR3 here is CAISALSPGSSYEQYF. As DNA, the CDR3 is TGTGCCATCAGTGCCCTATCCCCAGGGAGCTCCTACGAGCAGTACTTC.

The J gene is TRBJ2-7, the V gene TRBV25-1; a possible D gene is TRBD1 (6 bases). CDR1 MGHDK and CDR2 SYGVNS come from the germline V gene. This CDR3 has 12 amino acids. V lost 10 bases and J lost 2, with 12 bases in between. CDR3 residues: CAIGDITYEQYF. The CDR3 region has the DNA TGTGCCATCGGGGACATTACCTACGAGCAGTACTTC.

The chain has TRBV5-1 and TRBJ1-1; D possibly corresponds to TRBD1 (5 bases). V lost 5 bases and J lost 5, with 16 bases in between. This CDR3 comprises 14 residues. Per the germline V gene, CDR1 is SGHRS and CDR2 is YFSETQ. The CDR3 here is CASRGEGAWTEAFF. The CDR3 DNA is TGCGCCAGCAGAGGGGAAGGGGCATGGACTGAAGCTTTCTTT.

A few counts support this clonotype. The genes are TRBV12-3 or TRBV12-4 and TRBJ2-4; TRBD1 matches at 7 bases. There are 16 residues in the CDR3. The J segment lost 1 base and the V segment lost 0 bases, leaving 3 bases of the junction unmatched. The CDR3 nucleotides read TGTGCCAGCAGTTTAGCGACAGGGAAGGCCAAAAACATTCAGTACTTC. It specifies CASSLATGKAKNIQYF.

The V call is TRBV7-9, the J call TRBJ2-1; D call uncertain. V lost 7 bases, J lost 8 bases, and 15 bases lay in between. Germline values: CDR1 SEHNR, CDR2 FQNEAQ (reference sequence). The CDR3 covers 13 residues. Here the CDR3 DNA reads TGTGCCAGCAACGCCCCCCCGATAGATGAGCAGTTCTTC. Its protein product is CASNAPPIDEQFF.

The chain has TRBV7-6 and TRBJ2-7; D assignment may be TRBD1 or TRBD2 (5 bases each). The germline V and J ends were trimmed by 5 bases and 3 bases, with 17 bases remaining between them. The CDR3 consists of 15 residues. Germline CDR1 is SGHVS and CDR2 is FNYEAQ. The CDR3 DNA reads TGTGCCAGCAGCCTTCTCCAGGGAGACCTCTACGAGCAGTACTTC. Amino acids: CASSLLQGDLYEQYF.

This rearrangement joins TRBV2 to TRBJ2-7, with 14 positions matching TRBD2. Germline loops: CDR1 SNHLY, CDR2 FYNNEI. CDR3 length: 16 residues. CDR3 DNA: TGTGCTGGGACAGCGACTAGCGGGGGGGCTGTCTACGAGCAGTACTTC. Amino acids: CAGTATSGGAVYEQYF.

This chain joins TRBV6-2 or TRBV6-3 and TRBJ2-5; 7 nucleotides line up with TRBD2. Germline-derived CDR1 and CDR2 are MNHEY and SVGEGT. The CDR3 length is 13 residues. Losses at the gene ends were 2 bases for V and 12 bases for J; bases not matched to a gene: 9. The CDR3 region has the DNA TGTGCCAGCAGTTACCTTCCGGGAGGCCTGGAGTACTTC. Translated: CASSYLPGGLEYF.

There are a few counts of this clonotype. The gene calls are TRBV2 and TRBJ2-1; the D gene is possibly TRBD2 (5 bases). V lost 0 bases, J lost 0 bases, and 15 bases lay in between. This CDR3 is 18 amino acids long. Germline V gives CDR1 SNHLY, CDR2 FYNNEI. As DNA, the CDR3 is TGTGCCAGCAGTGAAGCGCGGAGGTCTGCCTACTCCTACAATGAGCAGTTCTTC. Protein product: CASSEARRSAYSYNEQFF.

J is TRBJ2-3 and V is TRBV18, with 14 bases that match TRBD2. V lost 4 bases, J lost 5 bases, and 5 bases stayed unmatched. The CDR3 totals 16 residues. Germline V gives CDR1 KGHSH, CDR2 LQKENI. The CDR3 DNA is TGTGCCAGCTCACTAACCGGGACTAGCGGGAGAGATACGCAGTATTTT. As protein: CASSLTGTSGRDTQYF.

The genes are TRBV20-1 and TRBJ2-2, with 11 bases aligning to TRBD2. Germline V CDR1 and CDR2: DFQATT, SNEGSKA (reference sequence). V was pared by 2 bases and J by 9 bases, with 5 bases of the junction left unmatched. CDR3 length equals 14 residues. CDR3 protein: CSARPSGRSRELFF. The DNA of the CDR3 is TGCAGTGCTAGACCTAGCGGGAGGTCCAGGGAGCTGTTTTTT.

A single count supports this clonotype. The gene calls are TRBV7-8 and TRBJ1-1, with D possibly matching TRBD1 (6 bases). This CDR3 spans 15 amino acids. V lost 7 bases to trimming and J lost 2 bases, with 17 bases between them. The germline gives CDR1 SGHVS, CDR2 FQNEAQ. The CDR3 is CASILNRDVNTEAFF. The CDR3 DNA reads TGTGCCAGCATACTAAACAGGGATGTTAACACTGAAGCTTTCTTT.

As regards this clonotype: The germline gene is not matched at one end of the junction; a read error may be the cause. V gene TRBV4-3 combines with J gene TRBJ1-1, with unresolved D. This CDR3 has 12 amino acids. The V gene's germline CDR1 is LGHNA and CDR2 YSLEER. CDR3 residues: CASSQDWTEPFF. In DNA form, the CDR3 reads TGCGCCAGCAGCCAAGACTGGACTGAACCTTTCTTT.

This chain uses TRBV4-2 with TRBJ2-4, with TRBD1 as a possible D gene (5 bases). Near its end, the DNA agrees better with TRBJ2-7, so the J call may be wrong. The CDR3 sequence is 16 residues long. Germline-derived CDR1 and CDR2 are LGHNA and YNFKEQ. Here the CDR3 reads CASSQSTGLFPYEQYF. The CDR3 coding sequence is TGTGCCAGCAGCCAGAGTACAGGTCTTTTCCCCTACGAGCAGTACTTC.

The genes are TRBV11-2 and TRBJ2-3; 9 nucleotides agree with TRBD2. The CDR3 sequence is 17 residues long. Germline assignment: CDR1 SGHAT and CDR2 FQNNGV. V lost 3 bases to trimming and J lost 7 bases; unmatched junction nucleotides: 14. CDR3 region: CASSFSVPAGGRYTQYF. CDR3 nucleotides: TGTGCCAGCAGCTTTTCCGTACCGGCGGGGGGGCGATATACGCAGTATTTT.

The chain recombines TRBV7-2 with TRBJ1-1, with 8 positions matching TRBD1. Unmatched junction bases numbered 12, after V lost 8 bases and J lost 4 bases. The CDR3 has 15 residues. Germline CDR1 SGHTA, CDR2 FQGNSA. The CDR3 loop is CASGPRTGRVTEAFF. In nucleotides, the CDR3 is TGTGCCAGCGGACCCCGGACAGGGCGGGTCACTGAAGCTTTCTTT.

This clonotype was detected only a few times. CDR3 in amino acids: CASRRQTLIYEQYF. DNA of the CDR3: TGTGCCAGCAGACGACAGACCCTAATCTACGAGCAGTACTTC. V gene TRBV6-2 or TRBV6-3 combines with J gene TRBJ2-7; D perhaps matches TRBD1 (5 bases). The germline CDR1 and CDR2 sequences are MNHEY and SVGEGT. V lost 6 bases and J lost 3, with 15 bases in between. The CDR3 has 14 amino acids.

This chain links TRBV12-3 or TRBV12-4 with TRBJ1-2; 7 bases fit TRBD1. This CDR3 has 15 residues. J was trimmed by 6 bases and V by 4 bases; bases with no gene match: 11. CDR3 region: CASSSLEGQPHGYTF. CDR3 DNA: TGTGCCAGCAGTTCCCTGGAGGGACAGCCTCATGGCTACACCTTC.

This clonotype was seen more than once but under ten times. A much more abundant neighbour one base away suggests this may be a read error. V gene TRBV5-1 combines with J gene TRBJ1-1; D gene ambiguous. CDR3 length: 14 amino acids. CDR1 and CDR2 from the germline V gene are SGHRS and YFSETQ. The V end lost 4 bases, the J end lost 7 bases, and 17 bases lay between the germline ends. The CDR3 nucleotides are TGCGCCAGCAGCGTGCTCTTTAATGTCGGTGAAGCTTTCTTT. Translation gives CASSVLFNVGEAFF.

The chain uses TRBV4-3 and TRBJ1-2; 8 bases line up with TRBD1. Germline CDR1 and CDR2: LGHNA and YSLEER. The V and J ends lost 2 bases and 6 bases, in that order; junction bases with no gene match: 8. The CDR3 covers 15 residues. CDR3 protein: CASSQRGTGPDGYTF. The DNA for the CDR3 is TGCGCCAGCAGCCAAAGGGGGACAGGCCCCGATGGCTACACCTTC.